This T cell receptor beta chain was obtained from a study of blood T cell repertoires in COVID-19. The CDR3 extends over 14 amino acids. Trimming took 2 bases from V and 8 from J; bases not matched to a gene: 7. In germline, CDR1 is KGHSH, CDR2 LQKENI. Method: immunoSEQ multiplex PCR; TCRdb's copy keeps in-frame clones and lacks some. The table records roughly 97,000 clones, 85% to 90% of them present only once. The sequencing input was peripheral blood. V and J are TRBV18 and TRBJ1-2, with 8 bases lining up with TRBD1. The receptor was isolated from a human donor in a cohort sampled during active COVID-19. The CDR3 reads CASSPRDRQRGYTF. The CDR3 nucleotides are TGTGCCAGCTCACCAAGGGACAGGCAGAGAGGCTACACCTTC.